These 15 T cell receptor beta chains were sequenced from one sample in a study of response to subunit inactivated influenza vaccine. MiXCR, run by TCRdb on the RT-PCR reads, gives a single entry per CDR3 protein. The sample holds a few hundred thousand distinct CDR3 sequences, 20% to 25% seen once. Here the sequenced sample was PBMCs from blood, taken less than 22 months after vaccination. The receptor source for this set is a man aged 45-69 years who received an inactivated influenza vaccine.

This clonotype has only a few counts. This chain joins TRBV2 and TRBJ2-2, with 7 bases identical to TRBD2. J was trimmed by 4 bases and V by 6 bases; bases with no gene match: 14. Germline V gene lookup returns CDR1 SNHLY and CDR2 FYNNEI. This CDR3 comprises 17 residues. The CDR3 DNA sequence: TGTGCCAGCAGCGGGGGGTCTCCCCAGTGGGGCACCGGGGAGCTGTTTTTT. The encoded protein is CASSGGSPQWGTGELFF.

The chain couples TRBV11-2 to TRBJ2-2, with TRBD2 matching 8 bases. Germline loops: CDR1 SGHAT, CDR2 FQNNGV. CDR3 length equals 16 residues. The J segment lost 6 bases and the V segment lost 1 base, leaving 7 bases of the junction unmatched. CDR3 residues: CASSLVEPGLAGELFF. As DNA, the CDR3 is TGTGCCAGCAGCTTAGTTGAGCCGGGACTAGCCGGGGAGCTGTTTTTT.

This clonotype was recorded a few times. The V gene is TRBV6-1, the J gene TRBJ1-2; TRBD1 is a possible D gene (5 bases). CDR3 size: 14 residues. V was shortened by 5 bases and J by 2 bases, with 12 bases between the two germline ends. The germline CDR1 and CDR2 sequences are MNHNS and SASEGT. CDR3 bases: TGTGCCAGCAGTAAGGGACTGAAGAACTATGGCTACACCTTC. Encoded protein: CASSKGLKNYGYTF.

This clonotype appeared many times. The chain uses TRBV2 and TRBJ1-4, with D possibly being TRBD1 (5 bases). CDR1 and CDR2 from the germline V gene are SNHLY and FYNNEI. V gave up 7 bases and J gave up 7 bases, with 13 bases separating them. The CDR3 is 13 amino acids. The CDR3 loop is CASKRGLAEKLFF. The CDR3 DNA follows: TGTGCCAGCAAGCGGGGCTTAGCTGAAAAACTGTTTTTT.

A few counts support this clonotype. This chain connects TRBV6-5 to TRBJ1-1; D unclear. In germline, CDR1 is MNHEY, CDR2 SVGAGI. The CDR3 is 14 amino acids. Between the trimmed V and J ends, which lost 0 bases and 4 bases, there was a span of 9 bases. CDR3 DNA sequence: TGTGCCAGCAGTTACTCGGGGAGGAGCACTGAAGCTTTCTTT. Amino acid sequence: CASSYSGRSTEAFF.

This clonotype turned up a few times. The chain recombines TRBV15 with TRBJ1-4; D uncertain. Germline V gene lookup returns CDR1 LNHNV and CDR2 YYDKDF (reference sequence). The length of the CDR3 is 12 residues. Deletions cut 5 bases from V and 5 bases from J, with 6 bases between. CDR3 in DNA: TGTGCCACCAGCCGGGTAAATGAAAAACTGTTTTTT. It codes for CATSRVNEKLFF.

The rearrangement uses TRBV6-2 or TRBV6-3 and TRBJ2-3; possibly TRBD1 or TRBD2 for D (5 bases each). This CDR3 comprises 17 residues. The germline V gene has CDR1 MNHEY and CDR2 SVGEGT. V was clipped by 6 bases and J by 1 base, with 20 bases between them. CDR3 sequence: CASRKVILQGGTDTQYF. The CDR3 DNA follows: TGTGCCAGCAGAAAAGTTATCCTTCAGGGAGGCACAGATACGCAGTATTTT.

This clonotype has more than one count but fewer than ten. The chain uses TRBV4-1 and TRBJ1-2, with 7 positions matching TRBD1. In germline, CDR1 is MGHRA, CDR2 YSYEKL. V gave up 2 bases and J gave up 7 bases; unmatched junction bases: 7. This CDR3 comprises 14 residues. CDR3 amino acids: CASSQRGQPFGYTF. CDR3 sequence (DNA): TGCGCCAGCAGCCAACGGGGACAGCCTTTTGGCTACACCTTC.

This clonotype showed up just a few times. The CDR3, as DNA: TGTGCCAGCAGCCAAGCTGGGGGAGAGACCCAGTACTTC. This translates into CASSQAGGETQYF. The chain employs TRBV4-2 and TRBJ2-5; either TRBD1 or TRBD2 may supply D (5 bases each). Trimming removed 1 base at V and 4 bases at J, with 7 bases between. The CDR3 extends over 13 amino acids. Germline values: CDR1 LGHNA, CDR2 YNFKEQ.

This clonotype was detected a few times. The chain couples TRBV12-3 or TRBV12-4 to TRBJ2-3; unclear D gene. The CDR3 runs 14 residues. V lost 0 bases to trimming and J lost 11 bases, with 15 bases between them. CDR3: CASSLAGPHERQYF. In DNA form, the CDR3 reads TGTGCCAGCAGTTTAGCGGGCCCACACGAGAGGCAGTATTTT.

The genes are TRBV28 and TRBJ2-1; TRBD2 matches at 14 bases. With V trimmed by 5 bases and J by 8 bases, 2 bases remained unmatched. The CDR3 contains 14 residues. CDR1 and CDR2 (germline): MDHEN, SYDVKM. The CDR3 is CASSRLAGGYEQFF. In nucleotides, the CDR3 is TGTGCCAGCAGTAGACTAGCGGGGGGGTATGAGCAGTTCTTC.

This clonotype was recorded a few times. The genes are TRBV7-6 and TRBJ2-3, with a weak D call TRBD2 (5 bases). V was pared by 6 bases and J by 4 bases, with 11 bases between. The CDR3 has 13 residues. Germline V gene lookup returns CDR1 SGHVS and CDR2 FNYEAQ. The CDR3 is CASRGVGADTQYF. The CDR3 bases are TGTGCCAGCAGGGGCGTGGGAGCAGATACGCAGTATTTT.

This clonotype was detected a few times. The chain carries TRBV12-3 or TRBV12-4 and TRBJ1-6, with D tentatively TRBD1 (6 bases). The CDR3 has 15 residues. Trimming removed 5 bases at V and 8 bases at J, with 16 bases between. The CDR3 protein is CASSLYRDKDSPLHF. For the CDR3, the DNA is TGTGCCAGCAGTCTATACCGGGACAAAGATTCACCCCTCCACTTT.

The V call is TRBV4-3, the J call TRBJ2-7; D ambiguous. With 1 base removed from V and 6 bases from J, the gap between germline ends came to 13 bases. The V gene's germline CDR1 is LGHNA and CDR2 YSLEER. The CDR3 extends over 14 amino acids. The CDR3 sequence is CASSQAYEAAEQYF. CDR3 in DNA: TGCGCCAGCAGCCAAGCTTATGAGGCTGCCGAGCAGTACTTC.

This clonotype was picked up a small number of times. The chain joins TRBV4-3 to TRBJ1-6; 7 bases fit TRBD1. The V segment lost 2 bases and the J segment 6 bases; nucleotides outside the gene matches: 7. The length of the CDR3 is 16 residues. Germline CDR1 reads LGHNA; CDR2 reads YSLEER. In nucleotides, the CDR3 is TGCGCCAGCAGCCAACACCGGGACAGAAGTAATTCACCCCTCCACTTT. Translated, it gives CASSQHRDRSNSPLHF.